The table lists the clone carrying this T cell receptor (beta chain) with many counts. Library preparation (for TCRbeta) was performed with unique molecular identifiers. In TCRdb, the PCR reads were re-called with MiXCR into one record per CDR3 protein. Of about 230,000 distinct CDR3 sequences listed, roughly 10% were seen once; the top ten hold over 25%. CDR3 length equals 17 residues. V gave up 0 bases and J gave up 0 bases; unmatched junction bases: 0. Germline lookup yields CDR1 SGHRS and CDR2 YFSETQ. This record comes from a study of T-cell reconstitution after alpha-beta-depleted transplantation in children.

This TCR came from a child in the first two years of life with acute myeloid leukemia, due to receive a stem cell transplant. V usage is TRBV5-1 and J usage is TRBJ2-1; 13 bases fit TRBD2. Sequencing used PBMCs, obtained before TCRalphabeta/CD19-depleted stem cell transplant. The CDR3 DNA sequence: TGCGCCAGCAGCTTGGGACTAGCGGGAGGCTCCTACAATGAGCAGTTCTTC. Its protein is CASSLGLAGGSYNEQFF.